This TCR beta chain comes out of a study of T-cell memory formation after mild COVID-19. About the research overall: Each donor largely had its own TCR clusters.

The V end was cut by 6 bases, the J end by 1 base, with 14 bases between. The CDR3 has 14 amino acids. Germline CDR1 is DFQATT and CDR2 is SNEGSKA (reference sequence). Via MiXCR, TCRdb re-called the 5' RACE reads, giving one row per CDR3 protein. The sample consists of approximately 230,000 distinct CDR3 sequences, about 17% of them appearing once. The sequence came from a man aged 18 to 30 who had mild COVID-19 (a few samples of this study predate the infection). Cell type and time point are not known. V gene TRBV20-1 combines with J gene TRBJ2-3; possible D gene TRBD2, 6 bases. The sequencing input was PBMCs or a T cell subset sorted from them (not recorded which). The CDR3 sequence is CSAPSASGTDTQYF. The CDR3 DNA sequence: TGCAGTGCGCCCTCAGCTAGCGGCACAGATACGCAGTATTTT.